The 20 T cell receptor beta chains listed next were all sequenced from one sample in a study of cytomegalovirus exposure and HLA in healthy donors. Use of 60 Vbeta and 13 Jbeta primers characterized the PCR. Produced via immunoSEQ multiplex PCR; TCRdb's table is partial and in-frame only. The sample consists of roughly 130,000 clones, around two thirds of them appearing once. The sequencing sample was made of PBMCs. The receptors here all came from a woman in her thirties or forties in good health and CMV-seropositive.

The chain uses TRBV5-1 and TRBJ2-5, with 7 bases lining up with TRBD2. In germline, CDR1 is SGHRS, CDR2 YFSETQ. V lost 5 bases and J lost 1; bases outside the gene matches: 8. The CDR3 spans 15 residues. CDR3 amino acids: CASRGGFGVQETQYF. CDR3 in DNA: TGCGCCAGCAGGGGGGGGTTCGGGGTCCAAGAGACCCAGTACTTC.

The chain recombines TRBV28 with TRBJ2-4; the D gene is possibly TRBD2 (5 bases). CDR3 length: 15 amino acids. Germline lookup yields CDR1 MDHEN and CDR2 SYDVKM. V gave up 5 bases and J gave up 0 bases, with 11 bases separating them. The CDR3 reads CASSPIGLAKNIQYF. Written as DNA, the CDR3 is TGTGCCAGCAGTCCGATCGGACTAGCCAAAAACATTCAGTACTTC.

This clone has just a few counts. The chain couples TRBV9 to TRBJ2-1; TRBD2 is a possible D gene (6 bases). V was cut by 2 bases and J by 3 bases, with 12 bases left in between. This CDR3 comprises 15 residues. Germline loops: CDR1 SGDLS, CDR2 YYNGEE. The CDR3 reads CASSVGVAVYNEQFF. CDR3 bases: TGTGCCAGCAGCGTCGGGGTAGCGGTCTACAATGAGCAGTTCTTC.

The rearrangement joins TRBV28 to TRBJ2-7; 7 bases are a match to TRBD1. In germline, CDR1 is MDHEN, CDR2 SYDVKM. The CDR3 sequence is 14 residues long. The V gene end was trimmed by 6 bases and the J gene end by 3 bases; junction bases not matched to a gene: 8. The CDR3 nucleotides read TGTGCCAGCAGCCGGACAGGAGAATACTACGAGCAGTACTTC. Translated: CASSRTGEYYEQYF.

The chain couples TRBV27 to TRBJ1-5, with D perhaps matching TRBD1 (6 bases). Looked up from germline, CDR1 is MNHEY and CDR2 is SMNVEV (reference sequence). CDR3 length: 15 amino acids. Trimming stripped 7 bases from V and 3 bases from J, with 16 bases between. The CDR3 here is CASTASGGANQPQHF. In DNA form, the CDR3 reads TGTGCCAGCACAGCCTCGGGGGGGGCCAATCAGCCCCAGCATTTT.

A remark on this clone: An end of the junction differs from the germline gene, which may be a read error. The chain carries TRBV27 and TRBJ1-1, with D possibly being TRBD1 (5 bases). This CDR3 is built from 14 residues. Germline V gives CDR1 MNHEY, CDR2 SMNVEV (reference sequence). Here the CDR3 reads CASSFRGMNAEAFF. The CDR3 nucleotides read TGTGCCAGCAGTTTCCGGGGGATGAACGCTGAAGCTTTCTTT.

The chain couples TRBV28 to TRBJ2-2; 11 nucleotides agree with TRBD1. The length of the CDR3 is 16 residues. Germline CDR1 reads MDHEN; CDR2 reads SYDVKM. Losses at the gene ends were 5 bases for V and 4 bases for J; bases not matched to a gene: 6. The chain's CDR3 is CASSPAGQGVTGELFF. CDR3 nucleotide sequence: TGTGCCAGCAGTCCGGCGGGACAGGGGGTCACCGGGGAGCTGTTTTTT.

For the CDR3, the DNA is TGTGCCAGCAGTGAAGCGGGTAGCCCCAACTATGGCTACACCTTC. Protein: CASSEAGSPNYGYTF. The rearrangement uses TRBV6-1 and TRBJ1-2; D is undetermined. CDR3 length: 15 residues. Deletions cut 0 bases from V and 2 bases from J, with 10 bases between. Germline CDR1 is MNHNS and CDR2 is SASEGT.

The V and J genes are TRBV28 and TRBJ2-6, with 10 positions matching TRBD2. The V gene's germline CDR1 is MDHEN and CDR2 SYDVKM. CDR3 size: 18 residues. J lost 0 bases, V lost 6 bases, and 8 bases had no gene match. The CDR3 DNA reads TGTGCCAGCAGACTAGCGGGGCTAATGAGCTCTGGGGCCAACGTCCTGACTTTC. Translated: CASRLAGLMSSGANVLTF.

This clone came up once. The rearrangement joins TRBV18 to TRBJ1-1; no clear D gene. The CDR3 totals 12 residues. In germline, CDR1 is KGHSH, CDR2 LQKENI. Between the trimmed V and J ends, which lost 6 bases and 7 bases, there was a span of 12 bases. Written as DNA, the CDR3 is TGTGCCAGCTCTCCTTACACGGGTGAAGCTTTCTTT. It specifies CASSPYTGEAFF.

This clone has just a few counts. The chain has TRBV19 and TRBJ2-7, with TRBD1 matching 8 bases. In germline, CDR1 is LNHDA, CDR2 SQIVND (reference sequence). This CDR3 is 14 amino acids long. V shed 7 bases, J shed 6 bases, and the junction held 11 bases outside the gene matches. The chain's CDR3 is CASKPPGTGSEQYF. CDR3 sequence (DNA): TGTGCCAGTAAACCTCCGGGGACAGGTTCCGAGCAGTACTTC. Together with reference TRBV19 and TRBJ2-7, the CDR3 gives the full variable domain: DGGITQSPKYLFRKEGQNVTLSCEQNLNHDAMYWYRQDPGQGLRLIYYSQIVNDFQKGDIAEGYSVSREKKESFPLTVTSAQKNPTAFYLCASKPPGTGSEQYFGPGTRLTVT.

Worth noting for this clone: The same CDR3 also results from other DNA sequences found in this sample. This chain joins TRBV27 and TRBJ2-5; D might be TRBD2 (6 bases). V was clipped by 1 base and J by 4 bases, with 7 bases between them. The CDR3 contains 13 residues. Germline values: CDR1 MNHEY, CDR2 SMNVEV (reference sequence). In DNA form, the CDR3 reads TGTGCCAGCAGTTTATGGGGAGGAGAGACCCAGTACTTC. This gives the protein CASSLWGGETQYF.

This clone was detected only a few times. The chain combines TRBV5-1 with TRBJ2-1; 13 bases agree with TRBD2. The germline CDR1 and CDR2 sequences are SGHRS and YFSETQ. The J segment lost 5 bases and the V segment lost 4 bases, leaving 9 bases of the junction unmatched. The CDR3 spans 17 residues. The CDR3 bases are TGCGCCAGCAGCCCCAACGGACTAGCGGGGGTACACAATGAGCAGTTCTTC. Protein: CASSPNGLAGVHNEQFF.

This clone was observed a few times. This chain connects TRBV18 to TRBJ1-1, with D uncertain. This CDR3 region has 15 residues. Germline V gene lookup returns CDR1 KGHSH and CDR2 LQKENI. Trimming pared 0 bases from V and 0 bases from J, leaving 8 bases between. The CDR3: CASSPPIAMNTEAFF. CDR3 sequence (DNA): TGTGCCAGCTCACCACCTATAGCAATGAACACTGAAGCTTTCTTT.

V is TRBV19 and J is TRBJ2-2, with 7 positions matching TRBD1. CDR1 LNHDA and CDR2 SQIVND come from the germline V gene (reference sequence). The CDR3 extends over 16 amino acids. V was pared by 2 bases and J by 1 base, with 4 bases of the junction left unmatched. CDR3 loop: CASSIKGALNTGELFF. The DNA of the CDR3 is TGTGCCAGTAGTATAAAGGGGGCGCTGAACACCGGGGAGCTGTTTTTT.

This chain connects TRBV18 to TRBJ2-1; D ambiguous. This CDR3 region has 13 residues. Per the germline V gene, CDR1 is KGHSH and CDR2 is LQKENI. Trimming stripped 3 bases from V and 5 bases from J, with 8 bases between. The CDR3 spells CASSPPINNEQFF. The CDR3 bases are TGTGCCAGCTCACCCCCCATCAACAATGAGCAGTTCTTC.

V gene TRBV27 combines with J gene TRBJ1-6; no reliable D call. Germline V gene lookup returns CDR1 MNHEY and CDR2 SMNVEV (reference sequence). The CDR3 runs to 14 residues. V gave up 3 bases and J gave up 10 bases, with 13 bases separating them. CDR3 sequence: CASSLGQPHSPLHF. Here the CDR3 DNA reads TGTGCCAGCAGTTTGGGCCAGCCACACTCACCCCTCCACTTT.

J is TRBJ2-2 and V is TRBV5-1, with 7 bases lining up with TRBD1. This CDR3 region has 15 residues. The germline V gene encodes CDR1 SGHRS and CDR2 YFSETQ. The V segment lost 1 base and the J segment 3 bases; nucleotides outside the gene matches: 3. The CDR3 bases are TGCGCCAGCAGCTTGAGTCAGGGGGACACCGGGGAGCTGTTTTTT. It codes for CASSLSQGDTGELFF.

V usage is TRBV18 and J usage is TRBJ1-1, with a tentative D call TRBD1 (5 bases). Germline CDR1 and CDR2: KGHSH and LQKENI. The CDR3 sequence is 13 residues long. Trimming removed 10 bases at V and 3 bases at J, with 15 bases between. As DNA, the CDR3 is TGTGCCACCGCCCCGGGGGTGGACACTGAAGCTTTCTTT. It encodes CATAPGVDTEAFF.

The chain is built from TRBV5-6 and TRBJ2-2; D gene unclear. Germline values: CDR1 SGHDT, CDR2 YYEEEE. V shed 3 bases and J shed 5 bases, with 5 bases lying between them. The CDR3 length is 12 residues. CDR3 sequence (DNA): TGTGCCAGCAGCTCGCGGACCGGGGAGCTGTTTTTT. Its protein is CASSSRTGELFF.